The rows below give T cell receptor beta chains drawn from one sample of a study of identical twins. TCRdb reprocessed the 5' RACE reads with MiXCR, giving one entry per CDR3 protein. The table includes 450,000 to 500,000 distinct CDR3 sequences, roughly an eighth detected once. The data also belong to a second study, concerning yellow fever vaccine responses in identical twins.

Source material: CD4+ T cells sorted from blood. These receptors were taken from a woman aged 18-35 years in good health. Both conserved end residues are part of each CDR3. A D gene is named only where the DNA matches it firmly. Clone size is given for some rows only: seen once, a few or many times, or a class if the clone is expanded.

j_call: TRBJ2-2
d_call: TRBD2
clone_size: few
v_call: TRBV29-1
cdr3_length: 14
cdr3_aa: CSATSGVLTGELFF
cdr3_nt: TGCAGCGCCACTAGCGGGGTCCTGACCGGGGAGCTGTTTTTT

j_call: TRBJ2-7
d_call: NA
clone_size: many
v_call: TRBV28
cdr3_length: 15
cdr3_aa: CASSSPERLRVEQYF
cdr3_nt: TGTGCCAGCAGTTCCCCTGAACGCCTGAGAGTCGAGCAGTACTTC

j_call: TRBJ2-3
d_call: TRBD2
clone_size: once
v_call: TRBV20-1
cdr3_length: 15
cdr3_aa: CSARRSSGSTDTQYF
cdr3_nt: TGCAGTGCTCGGAGGTCTAGCGGGAGCACAGATACGCAGTATTTT

j_call: TRBJ2-7
d_call: NA
clone_size: few
v_call: TRBV12-3/TRBV12-4
cdr3_length: 13
cdr3_aa: CASSTGHGYEQYF
cdr3_nt: TGTGCCAGCAGTACGGGACATGGATACGAGCAGTACTTC

j_call: TRBJ2-2
d_call: NA
clone_size: few
v_call: TRBV4-3
cdr3_length: 15
cdr3_aa: CASSHESTDTGELFF
cdr3_nt: TGCGCCAGCAGCCACGAGAGCACGGACACCGGGGAGCTGTTTTTT

j_call: TRBJ2-3
d_call: TRBD2
clone_size: NA
v_call: TRBV5-1
cdr3_length: 19
cdr3_aa: CASSPPAHQRGGWSDTQYF
cdr3_nt: TGCGCCAGCAGCCCACCGGCCCATCAGCGGGGGGGCTGGTCAGATACGCAGTATTTT

j_call: TRBJ2-5
d_call: TRBD1
clone_size: few
v_call: TRBV11-3
cdr3_length: 15
cdr3_aa: CASSTRQGGGETQYF
cdr3_nt: TGTGCCAGCAGCACAAGACAGGGGGGTGGAGAGACCCAGTACTTC

j_call: TRBJ2-4
d_call: NA
clone_size: few
v_call: TRBV21-1
cdr3_length: 17
cdr3_aa: CASSNRCRGVAKNIQYF
cdr3_nt: TGTGCCAGCAGCAATCGGTGCAGGGGGGTAGCCAAAAACATTCAGTACTTC

j_call: TRBJ1-1
d_call: TRBD1
clone_size: few
v_call: TRBV4-3
cdr3_length: 16
cdr3_aa: CASSQVVGTGTTEAFF
cdr3_nt: TGCGCCAGCAGCCAGGTAGTCGGGACAGGGACCACTGAAGCTTTCTTT

j_call: TRBJ1-6
d_call: NA
clone_size: few
v_call: TRBV9
cdr3_length: 14
cdr3_aa: CASSVRGAESPLHF
cdr3_nt: TGTGCCAGCAGCGTCCGTGGGGCGGAATCACCCCTCCACTTT

j_call: TRBJ2-1
d_call: TRBD2
clone_size: NA
v_call: TRBV5-1
cdr3_length: 17
cdr3_aa: CASSLGLAGSNGNEQFF
cdr3_nt: TGCGCCAGCAGCTTAGGACTAGCGGGTTCAAATGGGAATGAGCAGTTCTTC

j_call: TRBJ2-2
d_call: NA
clone_size: few
v_call: TRBV4-1
cdr3_length: 16
cdr3_aa: CASSLYPAKNTGELFF
cdr3_nt: TGCGCCAGCAGTCTTTACCCCGCTAAGAACACCGGGGAGCTGTTTTTT

j_call: TRBJ1-2
d_call: NA
clone_size: NA
v_call: TRBV30
cdr3_length: 12
cdr3_aa: CAWTGENYGYTF
cdr3_nt: TGTGCCTGGACAGGGGAGAACTATGGCTACACCTTC

j_call: TRBJ2-7
d_call: NA
clone_size: NA
v_call: TRBV7-9
cdr3_length: 13
cdr3_aa: CASSLSSAYEQYF
cdr3_nt: TGTGCCAGCAGCTTATCCAGCGCCTACGAGCAGTACTTC

j_call: TRBJ2-3
d_call: TRBD2
clone_size: few
v_call: TRBV7-2
cdr3_length: 15
cdr3_aa: CASSLLAGGPDTQYF
cdr3_nt: TGTGCCAGCAGCTTACTAGCGGGGGGGCCAGATACGCAGTATTTT

j_call: TRBJ2-1
d_call: NA
clone_size: many
v_call: TRBV5-1
cdr3_length: 14
cdr3_aa: CASSLEGLGNEQFF
cdr3_nt: TGCGCCAGCAGCTTGGAGGGTCTGGGGAATGAGCAGTTCTTC

j_call: TRBJ1-1
d_call: NA
clone_size: many
v_call: TRBV5-1
cdr3_length: 13
cdr3_aa: CASSLSGGTEAFF
cdr3_nt: TGTGCCAGCAGTTTATCGGGGGGGACTGAAGCTTTCTTT

j_call: TRBJ2-1
d_call: NA
clone_size: few
v_call: TRBV18
cdr3_length: 14
cdr3_aa: CASSPIIGDNEQFF
cdr3_nt: TGTGCCAGCTCACCAATCATAGGGGACAATGAGCAGTTCTTC

j_call: TRBJ1-1
d_call: NA
clone_size: few
v_call: TRBV7-6
cdr3_length: 13
cdr3_aa: CASSFKDSTEAFF
cdr3_nt: TGTGCCAGCAGCTTCAAGGACAGCACTGAAGCTTTCTTT

j_call: TRBJ2-1
d_call: TRBD1
clone_size: few
v_call: TRBV5-1
cdr3_length: 15
cdr3_aa: CASSRTGDSYNEQFF
cdr3_nt: TGCGCCAGTTCGAGGACAGGGGACTCCTACAATGAGCAGTTCTTC

j_call: TRBJ2-1
d_call: TRBD1
clone_size: NA
v_call: TRBV7-3
cdr3_length: 16
cdr3_aa: CASSPVGTGGINEQFF
cdr3_nt: TGTGCCAGCAGCCCCGTCGGGACAGGGGGTATTAATGAGCAGTTCTTC

j_call: TRBJ2-7
d_call: TRBD2
clone_size: few
v_call: TRBV11-2
cdr3_length: 17
cdr3_aa: CASTWTGTSGHPYEQYF
cdr3_nt: TGTGCCAGCACCTGGACCGGGACTAGCGGCCACCCCTACGAGCAGTACTTC

j_call: TRBJ2-7
d_call: NA
clone_size: NA
v_call: TRBV10-3
cdr3_length: 11
cdr3_aa: CAINLAGEQYF
cdr3_nt: TGTGCCATCAACCTTGCGGGAGAGCAGTACTTC

j_call: TRBJ2-5
d_call: TRBD2
clone_size: many
v_call: TRBV7-3
cdr3_length: 14
cdr3_aa: CASSPSGVKETQYF
cdr3_nt: TGTGCCAGCAGCCCTAGCGGGGTCAAAGAGACCCAGTACTTC

j_call: TRBJ2-1
d_call: NA
clone_size: few
v_call: TRBV24-1
cdr3_length: 16
cdr3_aa: CATSDYYSDSYNEQFF
cdr3_nt: TGTGCCACCAGTGATTACTACTCGGACTCCTACAATGAGCAGTTCTTC

j_call: TRBJ2-3
d_call: NA
clone_size: many
v_call: TRBV11-2
cdr3_length: 12
cdr3_aa: CASSVDLDEQYF
cdr3_nt: TGTGCCAGCAGCGTTGATCTGGATGAGCAGTATTTT

j_call: TRBJ2-3
d_call: TRBD1
clone_size: few
v_call: TRBV4-1
cdr3_length: 15
cdr3_aa: CASSARDSLTDTQYF
cdr3_nt: TGCGCCAGCAGCGCCCGGGACAGCCTCACAGATACGCAGTATTTT

j_call: TRBJ2-4
d_call: NA
clone_size: few
v_call: TRBV12-3/TRBV12-4
cdr3_length: 14
cdr3_aa: CASSGGFGKNIQYF
cdr3_nt: TGTGCCAGCAGTGGGGGTTTTGGCAAAAACATTCAGTACTTC

j_call: TRBJ2-7
d_call: NA
clone_size: NA
v_call: TRBV9
cdr3_length: 18
cdr3_aa: CASSPFVGGRKGAYEQYF
cdr3_nt: TGTGCCAGCAGCCCGTTTGTTGGGGGGAGAAAGGGAGCCTACGAGCAGTACTTC

j_call: TRBJ2-3
d_call: TRBD2
clone_size: few
v_call: TRBV10-3
cdr3_length: 16
cdr3_aa: CAISDTSGVGTDTQYF
cdr3_nt: TGTGCCATCAGTGACACTAGCGGGGTCGGCACAGATACGCAGTATTTT

j_call: TRBJ2-3
d_call: NA
clone_size: few
v_call: TRBV7-6
cdr3_length: 14
cdr3_aa: CASSPTGMINTQYF
cdr3_nt: TGTGCCAGCAGCCCAACCGGAATGATAAATACGCAGTATTTT

j_call: TRBJ2-1
d_call: TRBD2
clone_size: NA
v_call: TRBV3-1
cdr3_length: 17
cdr3_aa: CASSQDILAGAYNEQFF
cdr3_nt: TGTGCCAGCAGCCAAGATATACTAGCGGGGGCTTACAATGAGCAGTTCTTC